The 17 T cell receptor beta chains given below trace back to one sample, sequenced in a study of shared clonotypes between healthy human individuals. The table came from immunoSEQ multiplex PCR; TCRdb's copy has only in-frame clones and leaves some out. The repertoire holds about a million clones, with 77% as singletons. The sample consisted of memory CD4+ T cells from PBMCs. Subset denoted: CD45RA-negative fraction. These receptor sequences come from a man between 18 and 29 years old in good health. Some clones in this sample may be carry-over from other donors' samples.

The chain joins TRBV19 to TRBJ1-3, with a weak D call TRBD1 (6 bases). The V end lost 5 bases, the J end lost 1 base, and 15 bases lay between the germline ends. The germline gives CDR1 LNHDA, CDR2 SQIVND (reference sequence). CDR3 length: 16 amino acids. Written as DNA, the CDR3 is TGTGCCAGTAGTTCGCGACAGGCCCTATCTGGAAACACCATATATTTT. Translating it yields CASSSRQALSGNTIYF.

Concerning this clone itself: A far bigger clonotype differs at one base, so this is likely a read error. The chain has TRBV7-6 and TRBJ2-1, with 13 bases that match TRBD2. The V gene's germline CDR1 is SGHVS and CDR2 FNYEAQ. This CDR3 is 19 amino acids long. CDR3 protein: CTSSRGALAGGSSYNEQFF. CDR3 coding DNA: TGTACCAGCAGCCGGGGGGCACTAGCGGGAGGGAGCTCCTACAATGAGCAGTTCTTC.

The V call is TRBV19, the J call TRBJ1-4; no definite D call. V was shortened by 7 bases and J by 4 bases, with 13 bases between the two germline ends. The CDR3 has 14 residues. CDR1 and CDR2 (germline): LNHDA, SQIVND (reference sequence). The CDR3 region is CASNLASGNEKLFF. Here the CDR3 DNA reads TGTGCCAGTAACCTAGCGAGTGGTAATGAAAAACTGTTTTTT.

This clone has just a few counts. The V and J genes are TRBV9 and TRBJ1-2; a possible D gene is TRBD1 (5 bases). The CDR3 has 15 amino acids. Trimming removed 0 bases at V and 1 base at J, with 10 bases between. CDR1 is SGDLS, CDR2 YYNGEE, per germline. The CDR3 nucleotides read TGTGCCAGCAGCGTAGGGGACGGAGATAACTATGGCTACACCTTC. This sequence encodes CASSVGDGDNYGYTF.

The V and J genes are TRBV15 and TRBJ1-5; maybe TRBD1 (6 bases). The V gene's germline CDR1 is LNHNV and CDR2 YYDKDF (reference sequence). Trimming left V 7 bases short and J 0 bases short, with 13 bases between. This CDR3 has 15 residues. CDR3 DNA sequence: TGTGCCACCACCAGGGGTGGGTATAGCAATCAGCCCCAGCATTTT. Translated, it gives CATTRGGYSNQPQHF.

The V gene is TRBV19, the J gene TRBJ2-2; D perhaps matches TRBD1 (6 bases). Germline values: CDR1 LNHDA, CDR2 SQIVND (reference sequence). This CDR3 comprises 15 residues. The V gene lost 4 bases and the J gene lost 5 bases, with 14 bases spanning the gap. The CDR3 bases are TGTGCCAGTAGTACGGGGACAAGAAGGACCGGGGAGCTGTTTTTT. Translated: CASSTGTRRTGELFF.

The chain combines TRBV2 with TRBJ2-5, with D perhaps assigned TRBD1 or TRBD2 (5 bases each). From germline, CDR1 is SNHLY and CDR2 FYNNEI. The CDR3 loop spans 14 amino acids. Trimming pared 7 bases from V and 5 bases from J, leaving 17 bases between. CDR3 DNA sequence: TGTGCCAGCAACCCCGGGACCTTTGAGGAGACCCAGTACTTC. It codes for CASNPGTFEETQYF.

The V call is TRBV10-2, the J call TRBJ2-5, with TRBD1 matching 9 bases. Unmatched junction bases numbered 10, after V lost 10 bases and J lost 4 bases. From germline, CDR1 is WSHSY and CDR2 SAAADI. The CDR3 is made up of 14 amino acids. The CDR3 loop reads CATQRDREAETQYF. CDR3 nucleotide sequence: TGCGCCACACAAAGGGACAGGGAGGCAGAGACCCAGTACTTC.

The chain combines TRBV11-3 with TRBJ2-7; 9 bases are shared with TRBD1. The CDR3 spans 15 residues. The trim removed 5 bases at V and 3 bases at J, leaving 8 bases unmatched. Germline V gives CDR1 SGHNT, CDR2 YENEEA. CDR3 region: CASSAGQGRDYEQYF. The CDR3 DNA is TGTGCCAGCAGCGCCGGACAGGGGAGGGACTACGAGCAGTACTTC.

This clone was counted a few times. This same CDR3 is encoded by further DNA sequences in the sample. The chain joins TRBV7-2 to TRBJ1-1; weak D call: TRBD1 (6 bases). CDR3 length: 14 amino acids. V was trimmed by 1 base and J by 1 base, leaving 7 bases between them. Germline-derived CDR1 and CDR2 are SGHTA and FQGNSA. The CDR3 sequence is CASSLGTANTEAFF. The CDR3 DNA reads TGTGCCAGCAGCTTAGGGACAGCGAACACTGAAGCTTTCTTT.

J is TRBJ2-7 and V is TRBV5-1; D ambiguous. Trimming pared 5 bases from V and 3 bases from J, leaving 6 bases between. Germline V gene lookup returns CDR1 SGHRS and CDR2 YFSETQ. This CDR3 is 11 amino acids long. CDR3 nucleotides: TGCGCCAGCAGGTTAAACTACGAGCAGTACTTC. Protein sequence: CASRLNYEQYF.

The chain carries TRBV28 and TRBJ2-2; D unresolved. Germline assignment: CDR1 MDHEN and CDR2 SYDVKM. The CDR3 extends over 13 amino acids. Between the trimmed V and J ends, which lost 2 bases and 3 bases, there was a span of 4 bases. This chain's CDR3 is CASSLTYTGELFF. The CDR3 nucleotides read TGTGCCAGCAGTTTAACCTACACCGGGGAGCTGTTTTTT.

This clone came up a few times. Other nucleotide sequences in the sample specify the same CDR3. The chain uses TRBV9 and TRBJ1-2, with D maybe TRBD1 (5 bases). The CDR3 loop spans 13 amino acids. Germline CDR1 reads SGDLS; CDR2 reads YYNGEE. V dropped 0 bases and J dropped 5 bases, with 8 bases sitting between them. In DNA form, the CDR3 reads TGTGCCAGCAGCGTAGGGTCAGGGTATGGCTACACCTTC. Translation gives CASSVGSGYGYTF.

The CDR3: CASSLDSMGSRDTQYF. CDR3 coding DNA: TGTGCCAGCAGCTTAGATTCCATGGGATCACGGGATACGCAGTATTTT. The chain joins TRBV7-2 to TRBJ2-3; no reliable D call. This CDR3 region has 16 residues. CDR1 SGHTA and CDR2 FQGNSA come from the germline V gene. The V and J ends lost 1 base and 6 bases respectively, with 17 bases between them.

J is TRBJ2-3 and V is TRBV28; D gene uncertain. This CDR3 contains 11 residues. CDR1 and CDR2 from the germline V gene are MDHEN and SYDVKM. The V end was cut by 6 bases, the J end by 3 bases, with 4 bases between. CDR3 amino acids: CASRVTDTQYF. In nucleotides, the CDR3 is TGTGCCAGCAGAGTGACAGATACGCAGTATTTT.

A note on this clone: The sample contains more than one DNA sequence encoding this CDR3. The chain uses TRBV5-4 and TRBJ2-1, with D unclear. The germline V gene encodes CDR1 SGHNT and CDR2 YYREEE (reference sequence). With 0 bases removed from V and 6 bases from J, the gap between germline ends came to 4 bases. CDR3 length equals 12 residues. CDR3 sequence (DNA): TGTGCCAGCAGCTTGGATTCCAATGAGCAGTTCTTC. Translating gives CASSLDSNEQFF.

The CDR3 loop reads CASSVEGQGWSGELFF. The CDR3 nucleotides read TGTGCCAGCAGCGTAGAAGGACAGGGTTGGTCCGGGGAGCTGTTTTTT. This chain connects TRBV9 to TRBJ2-2; 8 bases align to TRBD1. This CDR3 is built from 16 residues. The V segment lost 0 bases and the J segment 6 bases; nucleotides outside the gene matches: 7. Germline CDR1 and CDR2: SGDLS and YYNGEE.